A single sample is the source of the 10 T cell receptor beta chains below, sequenced in a study of vaccination and CD4 T cells after COVID-19. Oncomine TCR Beta short-read sequencing was applied to DNA from cultured CD4+ T cells. Each CDR3 protein gets one entry after TCRdb re-called the PCR reads with MiXCR. The repertoire consists of thousands of distinct CDR3 sequences, with 68% occurring once and the leading ten covering around 30%. Which antigens these TCRs recognize remains unknown. Treatment reported: roughly 10-day PBMC culture with coronavirus spike peptide pools or control peptides (ViraFEST assay). What was sequenced was CD4+ T cells from blood, cultured in vitro. These receptors were obtained from a human donor who had recovered from COVID-19.

The chain is built from TRBV6-5 and TRBJ2-7; no clear D. This CDR3 has 12 amino acids. Looked up from germline, CDR1 is MNHEY and CDR2 is SVGAGI. Trimming removed 4 bases from V and 6 bases from J, with 10 bases in between. CDR3 nucleotide sequence: TGTGCCAGCAGTTCCTCTAGAGGCGAGCAGTACTTC. Its translation is CASSSSRGEQYF.

The rearrangement joins TRBV20-1 to TRBJ2-5, with a weak D call TRBD2 (5 bases). With 6 bases removed from V and 4 bases from J, the gap between germline ends came to 12 bases. This CDR3 comprises 12 residues. Per the germline V gene, CDR1 is DFQATT and CDR2 is SNEGSKA (reference sequence). CDR3 sequence (DNA): TGCAGTGCCAGGCGGGTCGGAGAGACCCAGTACTTC. Amino acid sequence: CSARRVGETQYF.

This chain links TRBV20-1 with TRBJ1-5; unclear D gene. This CDR3 has 14 amino acids. The germline V gene encodes CDR1 DFQATT and CDR2 SNEGSKA (reference sequence). The V end lost 1 base, the J end lost 1 base, and 8 bases lay between the germline ends. In DNA, the CDR3 is TGCAGTGCTAGAGCCCCCGGGAGCAATCAGCCCCAGCATTTT. This encodes CSARAPGSNQPQHF.

This clonotype was recorded only once. The chain couples TRBV3-1 to TRBJ1-6; possible D gene TRBD1, 5 bases. The CDR3 contains 12 residues. Trimming left V 0 bases short and J 12 bases short, with 6 bases between. Germline V gene sequence: CDR1 LGHDT, CDR2 YNNKEL (reference sequence). As DNA, the CDR3 is TGTGCCAGCAGCCAAGAAAGGGGACCCCTCCACTTT. Translation: CASSQERGPLHF.

V gene TRBV2 combines with J gene TRBJ1-2, with 9 bases fitting TRBD1. V gave up 4 bases and J gave up 5 bases; unmatched junction bases: 2. The V gene's germline CDR1 is SNHLY and CDR2 FYNNEI. The CDR3 has 13 residues. The CDR3 spells CASSGGQGYGYTF. The CDR3 nucleotides read TGTGCCAGCAGTGGAGGACAGGGGTATGGCTACACCTTC.

V and J are TRBV4-3 and TRBJ1-2; TRBD1 matches at 8 bases. This CDR3 is built from 14 residues. Trimming cost V 4 bases and J 8 bases; bases outside gene matches: 9. Germline CDR1 LGHNA, CDR2 YSLEER. The CDR3 nucleotides are TGCGCCAGCAGCCTCACCGGGACAGGAGGAGGCTACACCTTC. Its protein product is CASSLTGTGGGYTF.

In this sample, this clonotype turned up a few times. The chain couples TRBV10-3 to TRBJ2-1; 9 nucleotides line up with TRBD1. This CDR3 comprises 13 residues. From germline, CDR1 is ENHRY and CDR2 SYGVKD. V shed 7 bases and J 12 bases; nucleotides not matched to a gene: 10. CDR3 coding DNA: TGTGCCATCACCGACGGGACAGGGTACCGGCAGTTCTTC. Encoded protein: CAITDGTGYRQFF.

V gene TRBV6-1 combines with J gene TRBJ1-1; no clear D. The CDR3 runs 13 residues. Between the trimmed V and J ends, which lost 5 bases and 0 bases, there was a span of 7 bases. In germline, CDR1 is MNHNS, CDR2 SASEGT. CDR3 amino acids: CASSLEMNTEAFF. In DNA, the CDR3 is TGTGCCAGCAGTCTGGAGATGAACACTGAAGCTTTCTTT.

The chain links TRBV5-6 to TRBJ1-6; D ambiguous. Germline V gene lookup returns CDR1 SGHDT and CDR2 YYEEEE. Trimming stripped 4 bases from V and 6 bases from J, with 5 bases between. This CDR3 spans 12 amino acids. The CDR3 is CASSRPNSPLHF. The CDR3 DNA is TGTGCCAGCAGCCGTCCTAATTCACCCCTCCACTTT.

The chain joins TRBV7-2 to TRBJ2-7; a weak D match, TRBD2 (5 bases). The CDR3 spans 14 residues. Trimming pared 5 bases from V and 6 bases from J, leaving 17 bases between. Germline values: CDR1 SGHTA, CDR2 FQGNSA. CDR3 region: CASSPLAFKSEQYF. The CDR3 bases are TGTGCCAGCAGCCCCCTAGCCTTTAAATCCGAGCAGTACTTC.